Below are 8 T cell receptor beta chains sequenced from a single sample in a study of cytomegalovirus exposure and HLA in healthy donors (dated by TCRdb to about 2017). Library creation used the immunoSEQ multiplex PCR assay. For the multiplex PCR, a mixture combining 60 forward primers for TCR Vbeta segments and 13 reverse primers for TCR Jbeta segments was used. This is the immuneACCESS table as TCRdb keeps it, with only in-frame sequences that have V and J called. A part of the clones is gone; compared with another copy, unresolved V genes explain less than half, and the rest is unexplained. Here the sample has around 150,000 clones; under 80% occur a single time. Together, the top ten hold approximately 1.5% of the sample. The sequenced sample consisted of PBMCs. Receptor source: a woman aged 30 to 39 in good health and CMV-seronegative.

The rearrangement uses TRBV19 and TRBJ1-5; 9 nucleotides match TRBD1. CDR1 is LNHDA and CDR2 is SQIVND in the germline V gene (reference sequence). The CDR3 is made up of 17 amino acids. Germline trimming cut 8 bases from V and 2 bases from J; bases unmatched to any gene: 13. The CDR3 is CASSVGTGKLGNQPQHF. In nucleotides, the CDR3 is TGTGCCAGTTCAGTAGGGACAGGGAAACTAGGCAATCAGCCCCAGCATTTT.

The chain combines TRBV7-9 with TRBJ2-5; 7 bases fit TRBD1. The J call may be in error: the DNA end matches TRBJ2-7 better. Germline loops: CDR1 SEHNR, CDR2 FQNEAQ (reference sequence). CDR3 length: 14 residues. CDR3 region: CASSLGQGVYEQYF. CDR3 nucleotides: TGTGCCAGCAGCTTGGGGCAGGGGGTTTACGAGCAGTACTTC.

This chain joins TRBV7-9 and TRBJ2-5; 8 positions agree with TRBD2. The CDR3 is 17 residues long. Germline CDR1 and CDR2: SEHNR and FQNEAQ (reference sequence). Trimming cost V 4 bases and J 4 bases; bases outside gene matches: 14. The CDR3 reads CASSSGLLAVLGETQYF. Here the CDR3 DNA reads TGTGCCAGCAGCTCCGGGCTACTAGCGGTCCTCGGAGAGACCCAGTACTTC.

The rearrangement uses TRBV30 and TRBJ2-7; TRBD2 might be the D (6 bases). There are 13 residues in the CDR3. V shed 3 bases and J shed 4 bases, with 13 bases lying between them. CDR1 and CDR2 from the germline V gene are GTSNPN and SVGIG (reference sequence). CDR3 in DNA: TGTGCCTGGAGCCCACTCGGGGGTTACGAGCAGTACTTC. As protein: CAWSPLGGYEQYF.

This rearrangement joins TRBV9 to TRBJ2-2; 9 nucleotides agree with TRBD1. The CDR3 spans 16 residues. Germline loops: CDR1 SGDLS, CDR2 YYNGEE. V gave up 1 base and J gave up 6 bases; unmatched junction bases: 7. The CDR3 nucleotides read TGTGCCAGCAGCGTATATAACAGGGGGCCGGCCGGGGAGCTGTTTTTT. Translating it yields CASSVYNRGPAGELFF. The full variable domain, rest sourced from reference TRBV9 and TRBJ2-2, is DSGVTQTPKHLITATGQRVTLRCSPRSGDLSVYWYQQSLDQGLQFLIQYYNGEERAKGNILERFSAQQFPDLHSELNLSSLELGDSALYFCASSVYNRGPAGELFFGEGSRLTVL.

The chain employs TRBV7-7 and TRBJ2-5, with D possibly matching TRBD1 (6 bases). The CDR3 runs 17 residues. CDR1 is SSHAT and CDR2 is FNYEAQ in the germline V gene (reference sequence). V was shortened by 0 bases and J by 0 bases, with 14 bases between the two germline ends. CDR3 coding DNA: TGTGCCAGCAGCTTAGCTACAAGGGCAGGGGACCAAGAGACCCAGTACTTC. Its protein product is CASSLATRAGDQETQYF.

The chain recombines TRBV6-5 with TRBJ1-1; 7 bases map to TRBD1. Germline CDR1 MNHEY, CDR2 SVGAGI. The CDR3 covers 13 residues. Losses at the gene ends were 4 bases for V and 4 bases for J; bases not matched to a gene: 3. The CDR3 protein is CASSSYRGTEAFF. The DNA for the CDR3 is TGTGCCAGCAGTTCTTACAGGGGCACTGAAGCTTTCTTT.

About this clone: The germline gene is not matched at one end of the junction; a read error may be the cause. The chain employs TRBV4-1 and TRBJ1-1, with 10 nucleotides matching TRBD1. Germline lookup yields CDR1 MGHRA and CDR2 YSYEKL. The CDR3 covers 15 residues. The DNA of the CDR3 is TGCGCCAGCAGCCTTGGACAGGGGGAGAACGCTGAAGCTTTCTTT. Protein product: CASSLGQGENAEAFF.